Below, one T cell receptor beta chain is given with its context. The data stem from a study of cytomegalovirus exposure and HLA in healthy donors. Each donor was nominally healthy when sampled (though unrecorded immune exposures were likely). Use of 60 Vbeta and 13 Jbeta primers characterized the PCR. The assay was immunoSEQ multiplex PCR, and TCRdb's table has in-frame clones only and misses some. The repertoire holds around 68,000 clones, about 75% seen once, with more than 7% in the top ten. This CDR3 has 18 residues. This chain joins TRBV21-1 and TRBJ2-1; no check of the table's D call, TRBD2, against the DNA was made. TRBV21-1 is a pseudogene locus. What was sequenced was PBMCs. This TCR was recovered from a woman aged 30 to 39 in good health and CMV-seropositive. CDR3 sequence (DNA): TGTGCCAGCACCCCCCCGGAGTCTAGTCCCCCCGCCTACAATGAGCAGTTCTTC. This codes for CASTPPESSPPAYNEQFF.